A single sample is the source of the 32 T cell receptor beta chains below, sequenced in a study of glioma-infiltrating T cells. TCR alpha and beta CDR3 regions were amplified from RNA using iRepertoire nested multiplex PCR. MiXCR, applied by TCRdb to the multiplex PCR reads, yields one record per CDR3 protein. This sample carries 100,000 to 150,000 distinct CDR3 sequences, about 22% of them seen once, and the ten largest clones take under 35%. Material for sequencing was glioma tissue, nonneoplastic brain tissue, or PBMCs (not recorded which). These receptors originate from a human donor with low-grade glioma or glioblastoma, undergoing nonglioma brain surgery, or in good health (not recorded which).

This clonotype showed up many times. This chain joins TRBV28 and TRBJ2-1; 7 bases agree with TRBD1. V dropped 4 bases and J dropped 2; count of bases not matched to a gene: 5. The CDR3 has 15 amino acids. Looked up from germline, CDR1 is MDHEN and CDR2 is SYDVKM. The CDR3 loop is CASSSNRGPYNEQFF. In nucleotides, the CDR3 is TGTGCCAGCAGTTCTAACAGGGGCCCCTACAATGAGCAGTTCTTC.

Comments on this clonotype: Mismatch with germline at one junction end may stem from a read error. This chain connects TRBV6-4 to TRBJ1-1; TRBD1 might be the D (5 bases). CDR3 size: 16 residues. Per germline, CDR1 MRHNA and CDR2 SNTAGT. CDR3 in amino acids: CASSYSSRVMNTEAFF. The CDR3 DNA reads as TGTGCCAGCAGTTACTCGTCCAGGGTTATGAACACTGAAGCTTTCTTT.

In regard to this clonotype: A much bigger clone sits one base away, suggesting this may be a read error. The J gene is TRBJ2-5, the V gene TRBV20-1; D remains unclear. This CDR3 has 13 amino acids. Per the germline V gene, CDR1 is DFQATT and CDR2 is SNEGSKA (reference sequence). CDR3 in DNA: TGCGGTGCTCAAACACAACCCCAAGAGACCCAGTACTTC. Translation: CGAQTQPQETQYF.

This clonotype was found a few times. The chain employs TRBV2 and TRBJ1-4, with D possibly matching TRBD1 (5 bases). In germline, CDR1 is SNHLY, CDR2 FYNNEI. CDR3 length equals 16 residues. Trimming shortened V by 5 bases and J by 3 bases, and 16 bases separated the two germline ends. Here the CDR3 reads CASSKFRQTSNEKLFF. The CDR3, as DNA: TGTGCCAGCAGTAAATTCCGACAGACCTCTAATGAAAAACTGTTTTTT. The whole variable domain, remainder taken from reference TRBV2 and TRBJ1-4, is EPEVTQTPSHQVTQMGQEVILRCVPISNHLYFYWYRQILGQKVEFLVSFYNNEISEKSEIFDDQFSVERPDGSNFTLKIRSTKLEDSAMYFCASSKFRQTSNEKLFFGSGTQLSVL.

This clonotype was recorded only once. The chain joins TRBV7-2 to TRBJ2-1; 11 positions agree with TRBD2. The CDR3 has 16 residues. The germline V gene has CDR1 SGHTA and CDR2 FQGNSA. Losses at the gene ends were 7 bases for V and 5 bases for J; bases not matched to a gene: 10. The CDR3: CASNIAGGPMNNEQFF. CDR3 sequence (DNA): TGTGCCAGCAACATAGCGGGGGGGCCCATGAACAATGAGCAGTTCTTC.

Many counts were recorded for this clonotype. This sequence joins TRBV11-2 and TRBJ1-2; TRBD1 matches 11 bases. The trim removed 3 bases at V and 4 bases at J, leaving 4 bases unmatched. The CDR3 has 15 residues. The germline V gene has CDR1 SGHAT and CDR2 FQNNGV. Here the CDR3 DNA reads TGTGCCAGCAGCTTGGACAGGGGGCAAGGCTATGGCTACACCTTC. It yields the protein CASSLDRGQGYGYTF.

This clonotype was seen once. Without the conserved terminal phenylalanine or tryptophan, this CDR3 likely stems from a read error. As DNA, the CDR3 is TGTGCCAGCCGTTCTATAGGACAGCTGAATACTGAAGCTTTCCTT. Its translation: CASRSIGQLNTEAFL. The chain uses TRBV27 and TRBJ1-1; perhaps TRBD1 as D (6 bases). Germline V gene sequence: CDR1 MNHEY, CDR2 SMNVEV (reference sequence). The CDR3 sequence is 15 residues long.

The chain recombines TRBV3-1 with TRBJ2-1; 9 bases line up with TRBD1. CDR1 and CDR2 from the germline V gene are LGHDT and YNNKEL (reference sequence). The CDR3 is 16 amino acids. V lost 1 base, J lost 4 bases, and 5 bases stayed unmatched. CDR3 in amino acids: CASSQGDRGVYNEQFF. As DNA, the CDR3 is TGTGCCAGCAGCCAAGGTGACAGGGGGGTATACAATGAGCAGTTCTTC.

The J gene is TRBJ2-1, the V gene TRBV7-2; 7 bases are shared with TRBD1. The V gene end was trimmed by 5 bases and the J gene end by 7 bases; junction bases not matched to a gene: 11. This CDR3 contains 15 residues. Germline V CDR1 and CDR2: SGHTA, FQGNSA. The CDR3, as DNA: TGTGCCAGCAGCCACCGGGACAGCCAGGGTAATGAGCAGTTCTTC. Its protein product is CASSHRDSQGNEQFF.

The gene calls are TRBV7-2 and TRBJ2-7, with D perhaps TRBD1 or TRBD2 (6 bases each). CDR3 length: 14 amino acids. Deletions cut 3 bases from V and 2 bases from J, with 11 bases between. Germline V gene lookup returns CDR1 SGHTA and CDR2 FQGNSA. The CDR3 region is CASSFAGGTYEQYV. The DNA of the CDR3 is TGTGCCAGCAGCTTCGCCGGGGGCACCTACGAGCAGTACGTC.

V and J are TRBV19 and TRBJ1-5; TRBD1 agrees at 9 bases. The trim removed 0 bases at V and 6 bases at J, leaving 12 bases unmatched. Germline lookup yields CDR1 LNHDA and CDR2 SQIVND (reference sequence). This CDR3 contains 18 residues. The CDR3 coding sequence is TGTGCCAGTAGTATAGACCCCACCCGGGGACAGGGTAGTCAGCCCCAGCATTTT. It is translated as CASSIDPTRGQGSQPQHF.

This clonotype was counted at least ten times. This chain uses TRBV20-1 with TRBJ2-7; D tentatively reads TRBD1 or TRBD2 (6 bases each). Trimming pared 3 bases from V and 5 bases from J, leaving 8 bases between. The CDR3 contains 11 residues. CDR1 DFQATT and CDR2 SNEGSKA come from the germline V gene (reference sequence). In DNA form, the CDR3 reads TGCAGTGCTAGTAGGGGGGACGAGCAGTACGTC. This sequence encodes CSASRGDEQYV.

In its sample, this clonotype was seen a few times. The chain is built from TRBV7-6 and TRBJ2-3, with D perhaps TRBD1 or TRBD2 (6 bases each). V was shortened by 0 bases and J by 4 bases, with 17 bases between the two germline ends. The CDR3 has 17 amino acids. Germline V CDR1 and CDR2: SGHVS, FNYEAQ. CDR3 region: CASSLAGGSEYPDTQYF. The CDR3 DNA sequence: TGTGCCAGCAGCTTAGCAGGGGGGTCCGAGTATCCAGATACGCAGTATTTT.

This clonotype appeared many times. The CDR3 is CSAINPEQGRETQYF. The CDR3, as DNA: TGCAGTGCCATTAATCCGGAACAGGGTAGAGAGACCCAGTACTTC. V usage is TRBV20-1 and J usage is TRBJ2-5; a weak D match, TRBD1 (6 bases). The CDR3 runs to 15 residues. Germline V gene sequence: CDR1 DFQATT, CDR2 SNEGSKA (reference sequence). V lost 6 bases to trimming and J lost 4 bases, with 21 bases between them.

Ten or more counts support this clonotype. The V gene is TRBV6-1, the J gene TRBJ2-7; 9 nucleotides line up with TRBD2. This CDR3 is built from 16 residues. Trimming cost V 4 bases and J 7 bases; bases outside gene matches: 14. Per the germline V gene, CDR1 is MNHNS and CDR2 is SASEGT. The CDR3 region is CASSAVPGLASGEQYV. DNA for the CDR3: TGTGCCAGCAGTGCCGTTCCGGGACTAGCCTCGGGGGAGCAGTACGTC.

The chain uses TRBV6-1 and TRBJ2-1; 9 bases align to TRBD2. V dropped 6 bases and J dropped 4; count of bases not matched to a gene: 7. Germline V gene lookup returns CDR1 MNHNS and CDR2 SASEGT. This CDR3 contains 15 residues. CDR3 region: CASSPSGGKYNEQFF. As DNA, the CDR3 is TGTGCCAGCAGCCCCAGCGGGGGGAAATACAATGAGCAGTTCTTC.

In its sample, this clonotype was seen a few times. The chain joins TRBV24-1 to TRBJ2-1; TRBD1 matches 8 bases. CDR3 length: 15 residues. From germline, CDR1 is KGHDR and CDR2 SFDVKD. V lost 2 bases to trimming and J lost 5 bases; unmatched junction nucleotides: 4. The CDR3 nucleotides read TGTGCCACCAGTGATTGGACAGGGCGAAACAATGAGCAGTTCTTC. Translation gives CATSDWTGRNNEQFF.

This clonotype was picked up many times. The chain recombines TRBV6-1 with TRBJ2-3, with TRBD2 matching 9 bases. CDR1 MNHNS and CDR2 SASEGT come from the germline V gene. The CDR3 has 16 residues. V lost 5 bases and J lost 6; bases outside the gene matches: 12. This CDR3 is CASSSRGSGGPDTQYF. The DNA for the CDR3 is TGTGCCAGCAGTTCCCGGGGTAGCGGGGGACCGGATACGCAGTATTTT.

This clonotype was detected only a few times. This could be a read error, since a much larger clone is one nucleotide away. V usage is TRBV28 and J usage is TRBJ1-1, with TRBD1 matching 8 bases. In germline, CDR1 is MDHEN, CDR2 SYDVKM. CDR3 length: 14 residues. CDR3 protein: CASSPRDRNAEAFF. The CDR3, as DNA: TGTGCCAGCAGCCCCCGGGACAGGAACGCTGAAGCTTTCTTT.

About this clonotype: This could be a read error, since a much larger clone is one nucleotide away. The chain carries TRBV15 and TRBJ1-5; 12 bases align to TRBD1. Germline CDR1 reads LNHNV; CDR2 reads YYDKDF (reference sequence). The CDR3 runs 15 residues. The junction had 11 bases not matched to a gene; V was cut back by 10 bases and J by 7 bases. CDR3 residues: CASSIGTGGRQPQHF. CDR3 in DNA: TGTGCCAGCAGTATCGGGACAGGGGGCAGACAGCCCCAGCATTTT.

The V gene is TRBV7-9, the J gene TRBJ1-3, with 10 bases identical to TRBD1. Germline CDR1 reads SEHNR; CDR2 reads FQNEAQ (reference sequence). The CDR3 is 16 amino acids. Trimming took 5 bases from V and 2 from J; bases not matched to a gene: 6. CDR3 DNA sequence: TGTGCCAGCAGCCATCCTGGGACAGGGGCTGGAAACACCATATATTTT. Translation gives CASSHPGTGAGNTIYF.

This clonotype showed up many times. The V and J genes are TRBV20-1 and TRBJ2-7; no firm D call. Deletions cut 0 bases from V and 6 bases from J, with 9 bases between. Germline V lookup: CDR1 DFQATT, CDR2 SNEGSKA (reference sequence). This CDR3 has 12 amino acids. CDR3 sequence: CSARDEAGEQYV. In nucleotides, the CDR3 is TGCAGTGCTAGAGATGAGGCTGGCGAGCAGTACGTC.

For this clonotype: Its ends do not fully match the called genes, so a read error is possible. The chain employs TRBV7-2 and TRBJ2-5; 10 bases fit TRBD1. CDR3 length: 17 residues. Germline V gene sequence: CDR1 SGHTA, CDR2 FQGNSA. CDR3 sequence: CGSSLALAGTGEETQYF. DNA of the CDR3: TGTGGCAGCAGCTTAGCGCTAGCCGGGACAGGGGAAGAGACCCAGTACTTC.

This clonotype was counted a few times. This chain uses TRBV7-8 with TRBJ1-5; TRBD1 might be the D (5 bases). The V gene's germline CDR1 is SGHVS and CDR2 FQNEAQ. V dropped 3 bases and J dropped 4 bases, with 7 bases sitting between them. The CDR3 is made up of 13 amino acids. The CDR3 sequence: CASSFQGNQPQHF. The DNA of the CDR3 is TGTGCCAGCAGCTTCCAGGGAAATCAGCCCCAGCATTTT.

This clonotype was counted only a few times. The chain employs TRBV7-9 and TRBJ2-3; weak D call: TRBD1 (6 bases). The CDR3 is 12 residues long. The germline V and J ends were trimmed by 5 bases and 4 bases, with 7 bases remaining between them. Germline assignment: CDR1 SEHNR and CDR2 FQNEAQ (reference sequence). The CDR3 DNA reads TGTGCCAGCAGCCGGACAGCAGATACGCAGTATTTT. This gives the protein CASSRTADTQYF.

A note on this clonotype: Sequence at one end of the junction differs from germline and may be a read error. V usage is TRBV24-1 and J usage is TRBJ2-1; 9 bases match TRBD2. The CDR3 consists of 14 residues. The germline CDR1 and CDR2 sequences are KGHDR and SFDVKD. DNA for the CDR3: TGTGCCACGAGTGGGACTAGCCCCTACAATAAGCAGTTCTTC. It specifies CATSGTSPYNKQFF.

Worth noting for this clonotype: A clone one base away is much larger, so this may be a read error. The V gene is TRBV20-1, the J gene TRBJ1-1; unclear D gene. CDR1 is DFQATT, CDR2 SNEGSKA, per germline (reference sequence). The CDR3 covers 14 residues. Between the trimmed V and J ends, which lost 6 bases and 7 bases, there was a span of 21 bases. The CDR3 bases are TGCAGTGCGCCGCGGGAAACCCGACGGAGTGAAGCTTTCTTT. Protein sequence: CSAPRETRRSEAFF.

With regard to this clonotype: The junction departs from the called germline gene at one end, perhaps through a read error. This chain joins TRBV6-2 or TRBV6-3 and TRBJ1-5; D call uncertain. The germline V gene encodes CDR1 MNHEY and CDR2 SVGEGT. The CDR3 covers 15 residues. Here the CDR3 DNA reads TGTGCCAGCAGTTACAGGTGGGATGGCAGTCAGCCCCAGAATTTT. Its protein is CASSYRWDGSQPQNF.

V and J are TRBV19 and TRBJ1-2, with 8 bases fitting TRBD1. The CDR3 spans 15 residues. The J segment lost 2 bases and the V segment lost 6 bases, leaving 8 bases of the junction unmatched. CDR1 LNHDA and CDR2 SQIVND come from the germline V gene (reference sequence). The CDR3 region has the DNA TGTGCCAGTAGCGCTGGGACAGGTGCCAACTATGGCTACACCTTC. Amino acids: CASSAGTGANYGYTF.

In its sample, this clonotype was seen many times. The genes are TRBV6-6 and TRBJ1-2, with D perhaps TRBD1 (5 bases). CDR3 size: 13 residues. Germline V lookup: CDR1 MNHNY, CDR2 SVGAGI (reference sequence). V shed 2 bases and J shed 10 bases, with 14 bases lying between them. CDR3 residues: CASSYAGDDDYTF. The DNA for the CDR3 is TGTGCCAGCAGTTACGCCGGGGACGATGACTACACCTTC.

The CDR3 spells CASSDSGNANYGYTF. The CDR3 nucleotides are TGTGCCAGCAGTGATAGCGGTAACGCTAACTATGGCTACACCTTC. The chain has TRBV6-1 and TRBJ1-2, with D hard to call. V was clipped by 3 bases and J by 0 bases, with 11 bases between them. This CDR3 is 15 amino acids long. Germline V gene lookup returns CDR1 MNHNS and CDR2 SASEGT.

This clonotype was observed a few times. CDR3 coding DNA: TGTGCCAGCAGTGAACAGGGGGACGAGACCCAGTACTTC. Translating it yields CASSEQGDETQYF. This chain connects TRBV6-1 to TRBJ2-5; TRBD1 matches 7 bases. The germline V gene encodes CDR1 MNHNS and CDR2 SASEGT. The CDR3 has 13 amino acids. Trimming cost V 2 bases and J 5 bases; bases outside gene matches: 2.